This T cell receptor beta chain stems from a study of immune evolution from preneoplasia to lung adenocarcinoma. Study context: HLA loss of heterozygosity: approximately 7.5% AIS, roughly 15% MIA, approximately 31% ADC, none AAH.

Repertoires were generated with immunoSEQ multiplex PCR, while TCRdb's copy carries only in-frame clones and drops some. The table records about 8,600 clones, 77% of them present only once. CDR1 is MDHEN, CDR2 SYDVKM, per germline. J lost 5 bases, V lost 4 bases, and 6 bases had no gene match. The CDR3 is made up of 14 amino acids. The chain carries TRBV28 and TRBJ2-5; TRBD2 aligns across 8 bases. This TCR was recovered from a person aged 60 to 80 with lung adenocarcinoma. Sequenced: FFPE lung adenocarcinoma in situ tissue. The DNA for the CDR3 is TGTGCCAGCAGTTCGGGAGGGGGGTGGGAGACCCAGTACTTC. This translates into CASSSGGGWETQYF.